One sample yielded the 15 T cell receptor beta chains listed below, sequenced in a study of CD8+ T cells in alopecia areata. A sort of pooled cutaneous lymph node cells used CD4, CD8alpha, NKG2D, NKG2ACE and other stains. cDNA reverse transcribed from extracted RNA served as the sequencing template. Clones were sequenced by immunoSEQ multiplex PCR, and TCRdb holds only the in-frame ones, with some missing. This sample includes around 300,000 clones with no singletons; its ten biggest clones take up roughly 1.2%. Sequenced: CD4+ T cells sorted from a lymph node. Source of these receptors: a C3H/HeJ mouse with alopecia areata. MHC haplotype here: H2-k.

This clone appeared a few times. Mouse gene names apply. CDR3 sequence: CASSIAGTGYAEQFF. The sequenced part of the CDR3 DNA is TGTGCCAGCAGTATAGCCGGGACTGGGTATGCT. The chain is built from TRBV19 and TRBJ2-1, with 9 bases matching TRBD2. The sequence runs out 4 residues before the end of the CDR3; the remainder is reconstructed from the germline J gene. CDR1 and CDR2 from the germline V gene are FNHDT and SITEND (reference sequence). The CDR3 sequence is 15 residues long. V shed 0 bases and J 4 bases; nucleotides not matched to a gene: 2. The full variable domain, its missing parts supplied by reference TRBV19 and TRBJ2-1, is GGIITQTPKFLIGQEGQKLTLKCQQNFNHDTMYWYRQDSGKGLRLIYYSITENDLQKGDLSEGYDASREKKSSFSLTVTSAQKNEMAVFLCASSIAGTGYAEQFFGPGTRLTVL.

Note on this clone: Mouse gene names and germline throughout. The observed sequence ends 4 residues before the CDR3 terminus, with the missing tail filled in from the germline J gene. The chain uses TRBV13-2 and TRBJ2-2; D gene ambiguous. V dropped 1 base and J dropped 4 bases, with 8 bases sitting between them. Germline CDR1 NNHNN, CDR2 SYGAGS (reference sequence). The CDR3 is 14 residues long. CDR3 loop: CASGDPAGTGQLYF. The sequenced part of the CDR3 DNA is TGTGCCAGCGGTGATCCAGCAGGCACCGGG.

This clone showed up just a few times. Gene names refer to mouse genes. The DNA ends 4 residues before the CDR3 does, and the rest of the CDR3 is filled in from the germline J gene. The same CDR3 can be traced to other DNA sequences in this sample. The V and J genes are TRBV13-1 and TRBJ2-7; TRBD2 aligns across 10 bases. CDR1 is NSHNY, CDR2 SYGAGN, per germline. The CDR3 has 12 residues. CDR3 in amino acids: CASGTGAYEQYF. The sequenced part of the CDR3 DNA is TGTGCCAGCGGGACTGGGGCTTAT.

In its sample, this clone was seen a few times. The gene symbols are mouse symbols. The CDR3 end lies 4 residues beyond the end of the read and is filled in from the germline J gene. The chain combines TRBV31 with TRBJ1-1; D might be TRBD1 (6 bases). V was trimmed by 4 bases and J by 0 bases, leaving 12 bases between them. The V gene's germline CDR1 is GKSSPN and CDR2 SITVG. CDR3 length equals 14 residues. CDR3 sequence: CAWTGAFANTEVFF. CDR3 DNA, as far as it was read: TGTGCCTGGACAGGGGCCTTTGCAAACACA.

This clone was counted a few times. The genes and germline here are from mouse. Coverage ceases 4 residues before the CDR3 finishes, and the germline J gene fills in the end. Distinct nucleotide sequences in the sample also encode this CDR3. The chain links TRBV13-1 to TRBJ1-1, with unresolved D. Trimming took 5 bases from V and 0 from J, leaving 8 bases between them. The CDR3 extends over 13 amino acids. The germline gives CDR1 NSHNY, CDR2 SYGAGN. This chain's CDR3 is CASRRQANTEVFF. CDR3 bases read: TGTGCCAGCAGGAGACAAGCAAACACA.

About this clone: The gene names here belong to mouse. The CDR3 is cut off 4 residues early in the read; its end comes from the germline J gene. The chain couples TRBV13-1 to TRBJ2-4, with D perhaps matching TRBD2 (5 bases). In germline, CDR1 is NSHNY, CDR2 SYGAGN. CDR3 length: 14 residues. V lost 0 bases and J lost 2, with 7 bases in between. CDR3 DNA, as far as it was read: TGTGCCAGCAGTGATGGCTGGGATCAAAAC. Translation gives CASSDGWDQN. The CDR3, in full, reads CASSDGWDQNTLYF.

There are a few counts of this clone. Gene names and germline match the mouse. Coverage ceases 4 residues before the CDR3 finishes, and the germline J gene fills in the end. Other DNA sequences in the sample encode the same CDR3. The chain joins TRBV1 to TRBJ2-1; 8 positions match TRBD1. Germline-derived CDR1 and CDR2 are NSQYPW and LRSPGD (reference sequence). Trimming removed 4 bases from V and 4 bases from J; junction bases left unmatched: 3. The length of the CDR3 is 14 residues. The CDR3 is CTCSGDRGYAEQFF. The CDR3 DNA, read in part, is TGCACCTGCAGTGGAGACAGGGGTTATGCT.

With respect to this clone: Mouse germline and gene names are used. The read ends 4 residues early relative to the CDR3; the germline J gene fills the gap. The chain recombines TRBV5 with TRBJ2-7, with D possibly TRBD2 on 6 matching bases. Per germline, CDR1 LGHNA and CDR2 YNLKQL (reference sequence). This CDR3 is 15 amino acids long. The CDR3 reads CASSQAGTSSYEQYF. The sequenced part of the CDR3 DNA is TGTGCCAGCAGCCAAGCTGGGACTTCGTCTTAT.

About this clone itself: These gene names are mouse names. The observed sequence ends 4 residues before the CDR3 terminus, with the missing tail filled in from the germline J gene. This chain connects TRBV5 to TRBJ2-1; D not resolved. Germline-derived CDR1 and CDR2 are LGHNA and YNLKQL (reference sequence). The CDR3 consists of 14 residues. Trimming shortened V by 2 bases and J by 0 bases, and 5 bases separated the two germline ends. The CDR3 bases that were read are TGTGCCAGCAGCCAACAGAATAACTATGCT. Amino acids: CASSQQNNYA. From start to end, the CDR3 is CASSQQNNYAEQFF.

This clone was found a few times. Gene names refer to mouse genes. The read stops 4 residues short of the end of the CDR3; the missing end is completed from the germline J gene. The chain couples TRBV13-1 to TRBJ2-5; 7 bases align to TRBD2. The CDR3 is 14 amino acids. CDR1 NSHNY and CDR2 SYGAGN come from the germline V gene. The CDR3 region is CASSVSTGKDTQYF. The CDR3 bases that were read are TGTGCCAGCAGTGTCTCGACTGGGAAAGAC.

Note on this clone: The germline and genes are mouse ones. Read coverage stops 4 residues before the CDR3 terminus; the germline J gene supplies the remainder. V is TRBV13-3 and J is TRBJ2-2, with 9 bases lining up with TRBD2. Germline lookup yields CDR1 NNHDY and CDR2 SYVADS. With 5 bases clipped from V and 2 bases from J, the junction kept 4 bases outside the gene matches. The CDR3 extends over 15 amino acids. The chain's CDR3 is CASSSDWGNTGQLYF. The DNA read from the CDR3 is TGTGCCAGCAGCTCCGACTGGGGGAACACCGGG.

This clone was seen many times. All gene names here are mouse names. The sequenced fragment ends 4 residues before the CDR3 boundary, so the rest is inferred from the germline J gene. V and J are TRBV17 and TRBJ2-5, with a tentative D call TRBD1 (6 bases). Germline-derived CDR1 and CDR2 are MNHDT and YYDKIL. Trimming stripped 6 bases from V and 0 bases from J, with 13 bases between. CDR3 length equals 15 residues. CDR3 DNA (partial): TGTGCTAGCAGGGGGACAAGGCTTAACCAAGAC. Translation: CASRGTRLNQD. The full CDR3 sequence reads CASRGTRLNQDTQYF.

This clone showed up just a few times. Gene names refer to mouse genes. The read halts 4 residues ahead of the CDR3 end, with the missing end drawn from the germline J gene. This sequence joins TRBV19 and TRBJ2-3, with D unclear. The germline V gene encodes CDR1 FNHDT and CDR2 SITEND (reference sequence). V gave up 7 bases and J gave up 0 bases, with 9 bases separating them. The CDR3 spans 13 residues. The sequenced part of the CDR3 DNA is TGTGCCAGCGCCAGAATTAGTGCAGAA. Protein product: CASARISAE. The full CDR3 sequence reads CASARISAETLYF.

This clone was observed a few times. The gene names here belong to mouse. The read gets to within 4 residues of the CDR3 end, and the germline J gene fills in the rest. The genes are TRBV13-2 and TRBJ2-2, with unresolved D. Trimming removed 2 bases at V and 4 bases at J, with 3 bases between. Per the germline V gene, CDR1 is NNHNN and CDR2 is SYGAGS (reference sequence). The CDR3 consists of 12 residues. The CDR3: CASGDSTGQLYF. Partial CDR3 DNA: TGTGCCAGCGGTGACAGCACCGGG.

This clone was counted a few times. Genes here carry mouse names. The sequence runs out 4 residues before the end of the CDR3; the remainder is reconstructed from the germline J gene. The same CDR3 can be traced to other DNA sequences in this sample. This chain connects TRBV13-1 to TRBJ2-2; a weak D match, TRBD1 (6 bases). Looked up from germline, CDR1 is NSHNY and CDR2 is SYGAGN. This CDR3 has 13 residues. V was shortened by 7 bases and J by 1 base, with 8 bases between the two germline ends. CDR3 region: CASVDRNTGQLYF. The CDR3 DNA, read in part, is TGTGCCAGCGTGGACAGAAACACCGGG.